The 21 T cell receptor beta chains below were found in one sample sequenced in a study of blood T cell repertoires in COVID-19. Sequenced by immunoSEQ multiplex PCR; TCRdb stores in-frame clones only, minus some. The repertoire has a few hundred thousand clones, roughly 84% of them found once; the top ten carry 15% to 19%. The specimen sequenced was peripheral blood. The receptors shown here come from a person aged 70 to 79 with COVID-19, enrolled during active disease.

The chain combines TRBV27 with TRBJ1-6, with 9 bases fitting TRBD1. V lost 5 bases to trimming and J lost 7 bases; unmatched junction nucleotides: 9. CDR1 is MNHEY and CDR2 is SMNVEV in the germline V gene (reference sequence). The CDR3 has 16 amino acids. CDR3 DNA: TGTGCCAGCAGTAGGTTGGGACAGGGCCGCAATTCACCCCTCCACTTT. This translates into CASSRLGQGRNSPLHF.

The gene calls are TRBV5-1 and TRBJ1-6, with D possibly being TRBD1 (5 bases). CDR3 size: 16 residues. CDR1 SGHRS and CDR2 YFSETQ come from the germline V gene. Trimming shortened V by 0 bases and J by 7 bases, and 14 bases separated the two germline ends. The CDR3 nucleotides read TGCGCCAGCAGCTTGGAAGTAAGCGGGGGAAATTCACCCCTCCACTTT. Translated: CASSLEVSGGNSPLHF.

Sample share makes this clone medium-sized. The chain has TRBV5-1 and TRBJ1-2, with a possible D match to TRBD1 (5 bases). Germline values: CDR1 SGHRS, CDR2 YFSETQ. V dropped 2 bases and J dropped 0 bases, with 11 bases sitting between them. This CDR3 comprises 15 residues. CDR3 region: CASSLGQGANYGYTF. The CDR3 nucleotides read TGCGCCAGCAGCTTAGGGCAGGGCGCTAACTATGGCTACACCTTC.

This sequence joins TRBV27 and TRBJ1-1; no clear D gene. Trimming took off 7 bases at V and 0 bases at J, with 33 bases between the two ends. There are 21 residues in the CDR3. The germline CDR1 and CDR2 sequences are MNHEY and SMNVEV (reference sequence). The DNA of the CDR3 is TGTGCCAGCAACGACGTATCTCCCGGGTGGCCGGACTTAATTATGAACACTGAAGCTTTCTTT. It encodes CASNDVSPGWPDLIMNTEAFF.

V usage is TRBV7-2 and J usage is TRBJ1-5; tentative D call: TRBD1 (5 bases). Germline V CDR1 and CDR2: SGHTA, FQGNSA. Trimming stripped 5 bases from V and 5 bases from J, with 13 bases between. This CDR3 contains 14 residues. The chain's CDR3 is CASSPPGGDQPQHF. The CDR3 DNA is TGTGCCAGCAGCCCCCCCGGGGGAGATCAGCCCCAGCATTTT. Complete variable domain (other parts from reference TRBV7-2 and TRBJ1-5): GAGVSQSPSNKVTEKGKDVELRCDPISGHTALYWYRQSLGQGLEFLIYFQGNSAPDKSGLPSDRFSAERTGGSVSTLTIQRTQQEDSAVYLCASSPPGGDQPQHFGDGTRLSIL.

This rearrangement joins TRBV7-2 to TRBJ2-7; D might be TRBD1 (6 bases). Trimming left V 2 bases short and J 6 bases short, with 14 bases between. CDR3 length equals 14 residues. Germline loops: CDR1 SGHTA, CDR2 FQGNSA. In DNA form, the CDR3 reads TGTGCCAGCAGCTTATTAGGGGGAAGGAGCGAGCAGTACTTC. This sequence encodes CASSLLGGRSEQYF.

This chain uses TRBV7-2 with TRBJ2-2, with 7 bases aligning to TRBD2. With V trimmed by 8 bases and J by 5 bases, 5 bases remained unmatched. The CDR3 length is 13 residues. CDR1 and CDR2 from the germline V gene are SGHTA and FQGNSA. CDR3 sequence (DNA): TGTGCCAGCTCCGGACTAGTTACCGGGGAGCTGTTTTTT. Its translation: CASSGLVTGELFF. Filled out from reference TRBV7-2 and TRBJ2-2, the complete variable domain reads GAGVSQSPSNKVTEKGKDVELRCDPISGHTALYWYRQSLGQGLEFLIYFQGNSAPDKSGLPSDRFSAERTGGSVSTLTIQRTQQEDSAVYLCASSGLVTGELFFGEGSRLTVL.

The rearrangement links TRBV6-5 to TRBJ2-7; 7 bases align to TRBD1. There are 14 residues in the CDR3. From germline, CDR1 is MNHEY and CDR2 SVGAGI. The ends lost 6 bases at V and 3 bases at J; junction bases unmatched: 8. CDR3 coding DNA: TGTGCCAGCAGGCAGACAGGGTGGGTCTACGAGCAGTACTTC. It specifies CASRQTGWVYEQYF.

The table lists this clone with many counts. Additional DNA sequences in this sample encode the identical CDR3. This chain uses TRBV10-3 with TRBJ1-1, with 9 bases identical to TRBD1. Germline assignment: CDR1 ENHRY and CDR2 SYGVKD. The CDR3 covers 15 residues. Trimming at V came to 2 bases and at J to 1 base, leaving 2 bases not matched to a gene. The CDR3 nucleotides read TGTGCCATCAGTGAGACAGGGGGCGCGAACACTGAAGCTTTCTTT. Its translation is CAISETGGANTEAFF.

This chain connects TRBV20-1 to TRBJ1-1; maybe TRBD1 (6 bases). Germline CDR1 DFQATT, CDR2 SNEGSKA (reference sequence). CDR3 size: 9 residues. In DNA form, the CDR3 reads TGCAGAGCCGGGACAGAAGCTTTCTTT. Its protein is CRAGTEAFF.

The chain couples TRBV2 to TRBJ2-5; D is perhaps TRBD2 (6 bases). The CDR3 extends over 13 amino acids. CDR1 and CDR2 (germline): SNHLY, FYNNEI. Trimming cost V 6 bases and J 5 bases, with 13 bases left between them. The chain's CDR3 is CASRISGRETQYF. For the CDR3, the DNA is TGTGCCAGCAGGATTAGCGGCAGGGAGACCCAGTACTTC.

The CDR3 region is CASSLVGLAGPNEQFF. The DNA for the CDR3 is TGTGCCAGCAGCTTAGTGGGTCTAGCGGGACCCAATGAGCAGTTCTTC. The chain uses TRBV7-9 and TRBJ2-1, with 9 bases fitting TRBD2. V shed 1 base, J shed 6 bases, and the junction held 7 bases outside the gene matches. CDR1 is SEHNR, CDR2 FQNEAQ, per germline (reference sequence). This CDR3 contains 16 residues.

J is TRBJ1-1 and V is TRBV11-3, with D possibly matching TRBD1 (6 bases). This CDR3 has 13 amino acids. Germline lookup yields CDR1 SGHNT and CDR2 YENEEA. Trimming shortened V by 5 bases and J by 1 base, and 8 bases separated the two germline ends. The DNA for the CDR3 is TGTGCCAGCAGCGACAGGAGGAACACTGAAGCTTTCTTT. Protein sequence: CASSDRRNTEAFF.

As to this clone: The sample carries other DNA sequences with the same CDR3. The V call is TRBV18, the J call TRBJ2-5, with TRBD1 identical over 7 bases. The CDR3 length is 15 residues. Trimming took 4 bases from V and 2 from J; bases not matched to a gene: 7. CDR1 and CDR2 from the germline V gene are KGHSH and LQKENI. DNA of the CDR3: TGTGCCAGCTCACACGACAGGGTACGGCAAGAGACCCAGTACTTC. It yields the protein CASSHDRVRQETQYF.

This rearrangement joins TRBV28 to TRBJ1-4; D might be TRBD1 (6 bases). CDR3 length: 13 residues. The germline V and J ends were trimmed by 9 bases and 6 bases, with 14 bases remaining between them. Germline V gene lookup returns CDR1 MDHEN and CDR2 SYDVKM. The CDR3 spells CASYRAVDEKLFF. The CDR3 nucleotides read TGTGCCAGTTACAGGGCTGTCGATGAAAAACTGTTTTTT.

This chain's CDR3 is CASSLPGTATGELFF. The CDR3 region has the DNA TGTGCCAGCAGTTTACCCGGGACTGCCACCGGGGAGCTGTTTTTT. The chain recombines TRBV28 with TRBJ2-2; D might be TRBD2 (6 bases). Trimming took off 2 bases at V and 4 bases at J, with 11 bases between the two ends. Looked up from germline, CDR1 is MDHEN and CDR2 is SYDVKM. CDR3 length equals 15 residues.

The CDR3: CASSLWGRGLAKNIQYF. As DNA, the CDR3 is TGTGCCAGCAGTTTATGGGGCCGGGGACTAGCCAAAAACATTCAGTACTTC. This chain connects TRBV28 to TRBJ2-4, with D possibly being TRBD2 (6 bases). Germline lookup yields CDR1 MDHEN and CDR2 SYDVKM. Trimming cost V 0 bases and J 0 bases, with 12 bases left between them. This CDR3 contains 17 residues.

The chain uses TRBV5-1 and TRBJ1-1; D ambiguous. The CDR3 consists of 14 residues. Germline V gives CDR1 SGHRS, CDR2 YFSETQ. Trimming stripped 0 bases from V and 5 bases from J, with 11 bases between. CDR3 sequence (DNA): TGCGCCAGCAGCTTGGGTACAGTAGGAACTGAAGCTTTCTTT. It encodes CASSLGTVGTEAFF.

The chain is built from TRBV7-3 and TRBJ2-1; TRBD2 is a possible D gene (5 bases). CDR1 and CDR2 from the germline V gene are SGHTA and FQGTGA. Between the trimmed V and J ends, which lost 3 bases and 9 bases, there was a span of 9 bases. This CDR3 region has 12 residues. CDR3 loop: CASSLDWGEQFF. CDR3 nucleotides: TGTGCCAGCAGCTTGGACTGGGGTGAGCAGTTCTTC.

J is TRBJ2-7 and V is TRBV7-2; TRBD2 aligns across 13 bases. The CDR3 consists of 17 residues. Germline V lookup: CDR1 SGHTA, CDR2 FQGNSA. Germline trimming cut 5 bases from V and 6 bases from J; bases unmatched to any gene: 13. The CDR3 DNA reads TGTGCCAGCAGCCCTTGGACTAGCGGGAGATTCCGGGGCGAGCAGTACTTC. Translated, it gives CASSPWTSGRFRGEQYF.

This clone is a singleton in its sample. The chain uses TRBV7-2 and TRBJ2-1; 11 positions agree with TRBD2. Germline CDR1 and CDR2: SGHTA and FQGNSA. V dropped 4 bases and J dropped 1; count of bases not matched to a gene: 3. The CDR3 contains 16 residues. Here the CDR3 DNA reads TGTGCCAGCAGCTCGATAGCGGGGGGGTCCTACAATGAGCAGTTCTTC. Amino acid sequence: CASSSIAGGSYNEQFF.